This TCR beta chain originates from a study of blood T cell repertoires in COVID-19. In the study overall: PBMCs, B-cell-depleted T cells, or T cells were the source of the cDNA or gDNA that made up the material.

Sequencing was performed with immunoSEQ multiplex PCR; in TCRdb, only in-frame clones are kept and a portion is missing. The table records fewer than 250,000 clones, under 90% of them present only once. This clone was seen just once. Germline V gene sequence: CDR1 SEHNR, CDR2 FQNEAQ (reference sequence). V lost 5 bases to trimming and J lost 3 bases, with 5 bases between them. This CDR3 is 12 amino acids long. The V gene is TRBV7-9, the J gene TRBJ1-5, with D uncertain. The sample comprised PBMCs or T cells enriched from blood (not recorded which). The TCR sequence derives from a man aged 55 to 69 who had recovered from COVID-19. CDR3 in amino acids: CASSQDNQPQHF. CDR3 in DNA: TGTGCCAGCAGCCAGGACAATCAGCCCCAGCATTTT.